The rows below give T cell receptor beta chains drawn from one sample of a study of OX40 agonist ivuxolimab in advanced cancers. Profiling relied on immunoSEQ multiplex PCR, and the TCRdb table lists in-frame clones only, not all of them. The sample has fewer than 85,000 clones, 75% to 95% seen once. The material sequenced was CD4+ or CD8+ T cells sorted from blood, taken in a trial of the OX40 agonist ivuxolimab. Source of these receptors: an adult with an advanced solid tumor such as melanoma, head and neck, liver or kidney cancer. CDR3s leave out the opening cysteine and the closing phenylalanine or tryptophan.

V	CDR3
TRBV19	ASSIGRADTQY
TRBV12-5	ASGLPIQPQH
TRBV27	ASRGWGAGTYNEQF
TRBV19	ASSGQPGAGTDTQY
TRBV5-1	ASSLQSGRATDTQY
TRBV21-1	ASSPSATGELF
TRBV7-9	ASSLDRHTEAF
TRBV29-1	SVEDVARIGETQY
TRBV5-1	ASSPTPGQGGTGELF
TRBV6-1	ASSPRPGGTQY
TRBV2	ASTAGPDYNSPLH
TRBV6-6	ASSYRVNTEAF
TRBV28	ASTQPGTGVYEQY
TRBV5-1	ASSSPDGFNEKLF
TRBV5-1	ASSIGQGADTIY
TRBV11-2	ASRPSSGPKPYEQY
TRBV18	ASSPLGGADEQF
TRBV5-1	ASSLPTVYNEQF
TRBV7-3	ASSRGDGETQY
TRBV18	ASSPATGSYEQY
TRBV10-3	AIGEDTEAF
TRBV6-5	ASSSGGGQETQY
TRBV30	AWRGQGAKNIQY